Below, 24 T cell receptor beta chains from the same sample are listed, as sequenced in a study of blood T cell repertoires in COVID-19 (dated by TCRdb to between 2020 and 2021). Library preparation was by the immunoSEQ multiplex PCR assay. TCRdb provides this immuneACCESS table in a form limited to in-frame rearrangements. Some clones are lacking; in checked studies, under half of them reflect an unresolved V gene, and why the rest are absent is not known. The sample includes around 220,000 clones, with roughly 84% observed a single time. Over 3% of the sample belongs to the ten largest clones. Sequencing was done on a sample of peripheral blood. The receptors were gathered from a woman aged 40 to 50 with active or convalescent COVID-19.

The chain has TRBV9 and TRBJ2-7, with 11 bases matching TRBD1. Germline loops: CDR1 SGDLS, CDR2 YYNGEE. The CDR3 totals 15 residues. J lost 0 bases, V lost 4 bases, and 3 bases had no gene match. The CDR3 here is CASSPGQGASYEQYF. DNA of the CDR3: TGTGCCAGCAGCCCTGGACAGGGGGCCTCCTACGAGCAGTACTTC.

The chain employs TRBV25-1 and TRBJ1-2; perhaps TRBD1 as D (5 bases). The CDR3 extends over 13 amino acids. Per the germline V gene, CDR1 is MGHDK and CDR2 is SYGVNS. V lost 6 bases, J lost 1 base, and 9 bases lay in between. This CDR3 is CASRIDSNYGYTF. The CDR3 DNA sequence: TGTGCCAGCAGAATAGACAGTAACTATGGCTACACCTTC.

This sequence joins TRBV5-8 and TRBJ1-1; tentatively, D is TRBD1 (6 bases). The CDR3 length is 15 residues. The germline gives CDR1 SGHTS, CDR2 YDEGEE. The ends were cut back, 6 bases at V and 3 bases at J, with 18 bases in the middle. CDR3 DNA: TGTGCCAGCACTATCACGTGGGGGCGGGACACTGAAGCTTTCTTT. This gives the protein CASTITWGRDTEAFF.

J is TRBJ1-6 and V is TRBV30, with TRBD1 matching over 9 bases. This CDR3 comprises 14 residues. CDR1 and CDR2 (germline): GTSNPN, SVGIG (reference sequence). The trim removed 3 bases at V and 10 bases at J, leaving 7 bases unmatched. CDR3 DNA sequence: TGTGCCTGGAGGATGACAGGGGGTGGCTCACCCCTCCACTTT. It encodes CAWRMTGGGSPLHF.

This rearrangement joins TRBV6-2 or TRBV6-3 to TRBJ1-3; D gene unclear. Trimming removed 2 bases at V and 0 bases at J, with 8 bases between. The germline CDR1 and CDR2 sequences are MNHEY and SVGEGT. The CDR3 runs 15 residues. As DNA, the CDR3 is TGTGCCAGCAGTTACATGGCAAACTCTGGAAACACCATATATTTT. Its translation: CASSYMANSGNTIYF.

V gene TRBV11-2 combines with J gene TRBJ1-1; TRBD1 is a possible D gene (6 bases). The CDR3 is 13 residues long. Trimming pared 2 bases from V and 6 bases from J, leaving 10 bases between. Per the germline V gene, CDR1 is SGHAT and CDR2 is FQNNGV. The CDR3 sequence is CASSLQGMAEAFF. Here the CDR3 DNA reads TGTGCCAGCAGCTTACAGGGGATGGCTGAAGCTTTCTTT.

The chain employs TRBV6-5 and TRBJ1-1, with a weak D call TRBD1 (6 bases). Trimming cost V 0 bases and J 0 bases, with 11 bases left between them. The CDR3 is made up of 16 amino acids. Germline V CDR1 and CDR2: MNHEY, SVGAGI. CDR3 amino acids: CASSYSGYRVNTEAFF. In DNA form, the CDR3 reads TGTGCCAGCAGTTACTCGGGGTACAGGGTGAACACTGAAGCTTTCTTT.

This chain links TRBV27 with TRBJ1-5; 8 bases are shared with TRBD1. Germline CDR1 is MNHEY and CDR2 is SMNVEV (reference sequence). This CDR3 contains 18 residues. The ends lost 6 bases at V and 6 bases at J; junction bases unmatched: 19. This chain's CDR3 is CASSLPPGGEMKGQPQHF. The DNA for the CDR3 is TGTGCCAGCAGCCTGCCCCCAGGGGGCGAGATGAAGGGTCAGCCCCAGCATTTT.

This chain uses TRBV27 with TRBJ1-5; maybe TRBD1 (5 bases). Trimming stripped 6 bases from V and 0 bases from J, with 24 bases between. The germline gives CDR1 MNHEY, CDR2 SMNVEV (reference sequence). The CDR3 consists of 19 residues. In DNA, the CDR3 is TGTGCCAGCAGAAAGTTTTTCGGGGGGACTGGGGCTAGCAATCAGCCCCAGCATTTT. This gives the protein CASRKFFGGTGASNQPQHF.

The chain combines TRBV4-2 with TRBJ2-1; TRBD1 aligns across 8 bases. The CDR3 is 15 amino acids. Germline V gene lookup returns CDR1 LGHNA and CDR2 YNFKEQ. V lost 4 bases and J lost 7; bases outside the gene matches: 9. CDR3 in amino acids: CASSLGTGFQNEQFF. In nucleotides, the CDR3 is TGTGCCAGCAGCCTTGGGACAGGTTTCCAGAATGAGCAGTTCTTC.

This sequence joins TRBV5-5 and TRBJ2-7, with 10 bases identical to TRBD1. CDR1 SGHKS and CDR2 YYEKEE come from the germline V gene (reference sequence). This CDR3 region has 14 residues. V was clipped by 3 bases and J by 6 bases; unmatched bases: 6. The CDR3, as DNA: TGTGCCAGCAGCTCTCACGGACAGGGGGGCGAGCAGTACGTC. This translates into CASSSHGQGGEQYV.

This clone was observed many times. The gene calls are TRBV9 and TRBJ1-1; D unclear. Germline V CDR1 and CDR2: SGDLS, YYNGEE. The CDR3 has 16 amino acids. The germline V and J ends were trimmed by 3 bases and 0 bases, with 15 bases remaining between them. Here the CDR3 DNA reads TGTGCCAGCAGCGCCCTCCAGGAAATGATGAACACTGAAGCTTTCTTT. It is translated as CASSALQEMMNTEAFF.

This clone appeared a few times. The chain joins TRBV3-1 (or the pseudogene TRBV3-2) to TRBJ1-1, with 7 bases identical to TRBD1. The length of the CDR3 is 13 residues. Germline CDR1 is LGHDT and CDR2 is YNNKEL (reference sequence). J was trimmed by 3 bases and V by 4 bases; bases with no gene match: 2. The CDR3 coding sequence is TGTGCCAGCAGCCCCCAGGGGGACACTGAAGCTTTCTTT. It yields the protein CASSPQGDTEAFF.

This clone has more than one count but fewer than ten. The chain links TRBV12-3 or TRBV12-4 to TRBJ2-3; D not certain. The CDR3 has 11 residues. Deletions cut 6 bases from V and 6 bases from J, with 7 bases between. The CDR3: CASSLLDTQYF. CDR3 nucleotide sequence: TGTGCCAGCAGCCTCCTTGATACGCAGTATTTT.

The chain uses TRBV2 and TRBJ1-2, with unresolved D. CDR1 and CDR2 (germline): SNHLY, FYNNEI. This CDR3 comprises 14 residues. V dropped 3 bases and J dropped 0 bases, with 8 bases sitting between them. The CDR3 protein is CASSDARANYGYTF. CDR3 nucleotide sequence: TGTGCCAGCAGTGACGCGCGAGCTAACTATGGCTACACCTTC.

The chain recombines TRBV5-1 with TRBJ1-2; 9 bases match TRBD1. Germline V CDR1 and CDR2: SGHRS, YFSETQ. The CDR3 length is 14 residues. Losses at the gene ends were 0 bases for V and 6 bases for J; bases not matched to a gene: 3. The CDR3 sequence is CASSLVGQGNGYTF. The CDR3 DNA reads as TGCGCCAGCAGCTTGGTTGGACAGGGGAATGGCTACACCTTC.

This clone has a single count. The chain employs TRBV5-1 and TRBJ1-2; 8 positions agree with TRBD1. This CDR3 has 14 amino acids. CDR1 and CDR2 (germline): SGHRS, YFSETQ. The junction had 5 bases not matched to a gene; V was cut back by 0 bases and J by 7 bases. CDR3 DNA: TGCGCCAGCAGCTTGGGACAGGGGACGGGTGGCTACACCTTC. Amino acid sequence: CASSLGQGTGGYTF.

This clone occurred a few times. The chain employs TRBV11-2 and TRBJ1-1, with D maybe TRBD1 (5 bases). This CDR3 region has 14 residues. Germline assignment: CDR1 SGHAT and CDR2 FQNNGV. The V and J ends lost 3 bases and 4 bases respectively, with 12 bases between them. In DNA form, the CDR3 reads TGTGCCAGCAGCTTTGGGCTAGGGGTCACTGAAGCTTTCTTT. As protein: CASSFGLGVTEAFF.

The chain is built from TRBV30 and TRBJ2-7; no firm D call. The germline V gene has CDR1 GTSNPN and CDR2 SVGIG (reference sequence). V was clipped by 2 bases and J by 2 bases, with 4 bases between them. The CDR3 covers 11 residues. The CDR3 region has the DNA TGTGCCTGGAGTCGCGCCTACGAGCAGTACTTC. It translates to CAWSRAYEQYF.

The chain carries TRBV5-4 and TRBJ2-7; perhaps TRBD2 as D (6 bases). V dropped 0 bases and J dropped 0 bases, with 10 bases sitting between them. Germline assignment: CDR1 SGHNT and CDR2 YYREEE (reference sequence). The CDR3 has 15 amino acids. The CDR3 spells CASSLGLASSYEQYF. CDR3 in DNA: TGTGCCAGCAGCTTGGGTCTAGCGAGCTCCTACGAGCAGTACTTC.

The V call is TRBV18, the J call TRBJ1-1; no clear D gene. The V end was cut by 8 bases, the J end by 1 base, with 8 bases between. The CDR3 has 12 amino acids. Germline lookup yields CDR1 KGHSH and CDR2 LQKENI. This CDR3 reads CASGSQNTEAFF. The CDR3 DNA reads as TGTGCCAGCGGTAGCCAGAACACTGAAGCTTTCTTT.

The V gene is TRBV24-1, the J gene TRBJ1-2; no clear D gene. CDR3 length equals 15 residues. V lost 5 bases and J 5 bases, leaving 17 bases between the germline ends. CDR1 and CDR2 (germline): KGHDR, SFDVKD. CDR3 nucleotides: TGTGCCACCAGTGGTAAAAACTCCTTGTCATATGGCTACACCTTC. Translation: CATSGKNSLSYGYTF.

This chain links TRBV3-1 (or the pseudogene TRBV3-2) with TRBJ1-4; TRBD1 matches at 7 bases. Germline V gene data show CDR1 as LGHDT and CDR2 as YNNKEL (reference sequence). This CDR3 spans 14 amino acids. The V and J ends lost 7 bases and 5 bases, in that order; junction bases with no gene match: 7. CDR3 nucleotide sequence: TGTGCCAGCAACGTACAGGGGCAAAATGAAAAACTGTTTTTT. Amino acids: CASNVQGQNEKLFF.

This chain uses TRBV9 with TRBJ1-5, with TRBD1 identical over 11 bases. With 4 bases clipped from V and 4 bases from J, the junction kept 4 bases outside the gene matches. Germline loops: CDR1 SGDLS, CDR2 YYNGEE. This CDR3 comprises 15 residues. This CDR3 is CASSLGQGVNQPQHF. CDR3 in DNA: TGTGCCAGCAGCTTGGGACAGGGGGTTAATCAGCCCCAGCATTTT.